The 7 T cell receptor beta chains in this list originate from one sample, sequenced in a study of blood T cell repertoires in COVID-19 (dated by TCRdb to the early 2020s). Library prep was done by the immunoSEQ multiplex PCR assay. The source is immuneACCESS, and TCRdb retained only in-frame sequences with V and J called. Part of the clones is not carried over; for the studies checked, unresolved V genes explain less than half of this, and the remainder is unexplained. The sample table holds approximately 130,000 clones, of which approximately 84% were seen once. The ten most abundant clones make up roughly 18% of the sample. The sample was peripheral blood. The receptors stem from a woman between 45 and 65 years old who had recovered from COVID-19.

J is TRBJ2-1 and V is TRBV7-8; TRBD2 aligns across 8 bases. Germline CDR1 is SGHVS and CDR2 is FQNEAQ. The CDR3 length is 15 residues. V shed 2 bases, J shed 6 bases, and the junction held 6 bases outside the gene matches. CDR3 coding DNA: TGTGCCAGCAGCTTATATACGGGGGGGCCCAATGAGCAGTTCTTC. This gives the protein CASSLYTGGPNEQFF.

The J gene is TRBJ1-1, the V gene TRBV5-1, with D tentatively TRBD1 (6 bases). Germline V gives CDR1 SGHRS, CDR2 YFSETQ. Trimming took off 4 bases at V and 0 bases at J, with 19 bases between the two ends. The CDR3 is made up of 17 amino acids. CDR3 region: CASSGGGGRGVNTEAFF. CDR3 bases: TGCGCCAGCAGCGGTGGCGGGGGGCGGGGTGTGAACACTGAAGCTTTCTTT.

The chain couples TRBV7-9 to TRBJ2-7, with 7 nucleotides matching TRBD1. The CDR3 is made up of 13 amino acids. The germline V gene has CDR1 SEHNR and CDR2 FQNEAQ (reference sequence). V shed 6 bases and J 5 bases; nucleotides not matched to a gene: 7. The CDR3 spells CASSLTGTHEQYF. CDR3 in DNA: TGTGCCAGCAGTCTGACAGGGACCCACGAGCAGTACTTC.

This clone was picked up one time. The chain recombines TRBV7-6 with TRBJ2-3; TRBD2 agrees at 10 bases. The trim removed 4 bases at V and 0 bases at J, leaving 10 bases unmatched. CDR3 length: 18 amino acids. Germline V gene lookup returns CDR1 SGHVS and CDR2 FNYEAQ. As DNA, the CDR3 is TGTGCCAGCAGCTCCAGAGCGGGAGGGACCACTAGCACAGATACGCAGTATTTT. Its translation: CASSSRAGGTTSTDTQYF.

J is TRBJ1-1 and V is TRBV7-9, with D hard to call. CDR1 is SEHNR and CDR2 is FQNEAQ in the germline V gene (reference sequence). Deletions cut 3 bases from V and 5 bases from J, with 10 bases between. The CDR3 sequence is 13 residues long. The CDR3 loop reads CASSLSVSTEAFF. The CDR3 region has the DNA TGTGCCAGCAGCTTGTCGGTCTCAACTGAAGCTTTCTTT.

This chain joins TRBV21-1 and TRBJ2-5; TRBD2 is the table's D call, not checked against the DNA. TRBV21-1 is deemed a pseudogene. The CDR3 runs 15 residues. CDR3 residues: CASGCSGPPQETQYF. The CDR3 bases are TGTGCCAGCGGTTGTAGCGGGCCTCCCCAAGAGACCCAGTACTTC.

The chain employs TRBV21-1 and TRBJ1-3; the table's D call, TRBD1, was not checked against the DNA. TRBV21-1 is an annotated pseudogene. The CDR3 consists of 14 residues. CDR3 sequence (DNA): TGTGCCAGTCAGGGGACGCTCTCTGGAAACACCATATATTTT. This translates into CASQGTLSGNTIYF.